Listed below are T cell receptor beta chains from one sample, sequenced in a study of CD8 T cells in Susac syndrome. TCRdb reprocessed the immunoSEQ multiplex PCR reads with MiXCR, giving one entry per CDR3 protein. Here the sample spans roughly 150,000 distinct CDR3 sequences, around 92% being singletons. The sample comprised CD4+ T cells from PBMCs. These TCRs come from a human donor in good health. The CDR3 runs from the conserved cysteine through the conserved F or W. Expanded clones are given a class, and other clones once, few, many or no size at all.

>-|TRBJ2-1|TRBV7-2
CASTPGTDRIGFF
>-|TRBJ2-2|TRBV19
CATREQGRGTGELFF
>-|TRBJ1-1|TRBV29-1
CSVWTVNTEAFF
>-|TRBJ2-5|TRBV19
CASSPAEANQETQYF
>-|TRBJ2-1|TRBV28
CASTLGGGSYNEQFF
>-|TRBJ2-6|TRBV10-2
CASSETPTGANVLTF
>-|TRBJ2-7|TRBV27
CASSPLMTSGLGEQYF
>-|TRBJ1-5|TRBV12-3/TRBV12-4
CASSRTANQPQHF
>-|TRBJ2-5|TRBV29-1
CSGEDSEETQYF
>-|TRBJ1-1|TRBV29-1
CSVGSRLGTEAFF
>-|TRBJ2-5|TRBV7-9
CASSPGSGGMETQYF
>-|TRBJ2-7|TRBV5-1
CASSRDRAPEQYF
>-|TRBJ2-5|TRBV19
CASSIGTHQETQYF
>-|TRBJ2-7|TRBV4-2
CASSQDSSSGPYEQYF
>-|TRBJ2-7|TRBV5-6
CASSFEGEQYF
>-|TRBJ2-2|TRBV2
CASSVEGVTGELFF
>-|TRBJ1-2|TRBV28
CASSPPVAAYGYTF
>-|TRBJ2-7|TRBV5-1
CASSLVGGYEQYF
>-|TRBJ1-1|TRBV30
CAWNSLGANTEAFF
>-|TRBJ2-7|TRBV3-1
CASSQGGTGVYEQYF
>-|TRBJ2-3|TRBV29-1
CSVEEIAGAATDTQYF
>few|TRBJ1-1|TRBV7-3
CASSQSQGSTEAFF
>once|TRBJ2-5|TRBV6-5
CASSYRSSGQETQYF
>-|TRBJ1-5|TRBV2
CASSEMGGQPQHF
>-|TRBJ1-1|TRBV7-2
CASSFDPGAFF
>-|TRBJ2-7|TRBV12-3/TRBV12-4
CASSLETGGISYEQYF
>-|TRBJ1-1|TRBV6-2/TRBV6-3
CASRAGTPNTEAFF
>-|TRBJ1-2|TRBV24-1
CATSDLSAPNYGYTF
>-|TRBJ2-1|TRBV5-4
CASSIGLNRNEQFF
>-|TRBJ1-2|TRBV5-4
CASSLDRGLGYTF
>-|TRBJ2-3|TRBV5-1
CASSLAPRGAKTDTQYF
>-|TRBJ2-1|TRBV5-1
CASSLQRGAYNEQFF
>-|TRBJ1-5|TRBV6-2/TRBV6-3
CASTLAGAGNQPQHF
>-|TRBJ2-5|TRBV18
CASSPPGQETQYF
>few|TRBJ1-2|TRBV29-1
CSVLDRESGYTF
>-|TRBJ1-3|TRBV9
CASSSRGRALSGNTIYF
>-|TRBJ1-1|TRBV20-1
CSASRGATGMTEAFF
>-|TRBJ2-7|TRBV12-5
CASGPDGVYEQYF
>-|TRBJ1-1|TRBV4-3
CASSQMDRAPFTEAFF
>-|TRBJ2-2|TRBV19
CASSMGSSGELFF
>few|TRBJ2-7|TRBV7-2
CASSSGLDYEQYF
>-|TRBJ2-5|TRBV20-1
CSPYADNQETQYF
>-|TRBJ2-2|TRBV12-3/TRBV12-4
CASSQGSSYTGELFF
>-|TRBJ2-1|TRBV7-8
CASSLDVRTYNEQFF
>-|TRBJ2-6|TRBV28
CASSSISQTGGDPGANVLTF
>-|TRBJ2-5|TRBV10-3
CAISEGQPTQETQYF